Below, 27 T cell receptor beta chains from the same sample are listed, as sequenced in a study of cytomegalovirus exposure and HLA in healthy donors. The PCR was carried out with 60 Vbeta primers and 13 Jbeta primers. Data came from immunoSEQ multiplex PCR; TCRdb stores just in-frame clones and leaves some out. The data show 150,000 to 200,000 clones, around 83% seen once. Sequencing was performed on PBMCs. These receptors originate from a man over 45 in good health and CMV-seropositive.

The rearrangement joins TRBV10-1 to TRBJ2-1; 7 bases fit TRBD1. Per germline, CDR1 WNHNN and CDR2 SYGVQD (reference sequence). V trimming: 4 bases; J trimming: 6 bases; junction bases outside the gene matches: 6. The CDR3 has 14 amino acids. Here the CDR3 reads CASSAGTDINEQFF. The CDR3 DNA follows: TGCGCCAGCAGTGCAGGGACAGACATCAATGAGCAGTTCTTC.

V is TRBV5-1 and J is TRBJ1-5; D uncertain. Trimming shortened V by 5 bases and J by 0 bases, and 6 bases separated the two germline ends. The length of the CDR3 is 13 residues. Germline V lookup: CDR1 SGHRS, CDR2 YFSETQ. In nucleotides, the CDR3 is TGCGCCAGCAGTCAGTATAGCAATCAGCCCCAGCATTTT. Translated: CASSQYSNQPQHF.

The rearrangement joins TRBV2 to TRBJ1-2; the match to TRBD1 covers 11 bases. CDR1 SNHLY and CDR2 FYNNEI come from the germline V gene. The ends lost 4 bases at V and 5 bases at J; junction bases unmatched: 6. The CDR3 is 15 residues long. CDR3 coding DNA: TGTGCCAGCAGTGTTCGGGGGACAGGGGGTTATGGCTACACCTTC. Encoded protein: CASSVRGTGGYGYTF.

The V gene is TRBV4-2, the J gene TRBJ2-5; 8 nucleotides align to TRBD2. V shed 1 base, J shed 4 bases, and the junction held 2 bases outside the gene matches. The CDR3 has 14 residues. Per the germline V gene, CDR1 is LGHNA and CDR2 is YNFKEQ. The CDR3 protein is CASSQGLASETQYF. As DNA, the CDR3 is TGTGCCAGCAGCCAAGGACTAGCGTCAGAGACCCAGTACTTC.

There are a few counts of this clone. The rearrangement joins TRBV6-1 to TRBJ1-1, with TRBD1 identical over 7 bases. Trimming at V came to 4 bases and at J to 5 bases, leaving 7 bases not matched to a gene. Germline V gene lookup returns CDR1 MNHNS and CDR2 SASEGT. The CDR3 sequence is 14 residues long. In DNA, the CDR3 is TGTGCCAGCAGTGTGAACAGGGGAAAAACTGAAGCTTTCTTT. This codes for CASSVNRGKTEAFF.

Remarks on this clone: In the same sample, other DNA sequences code for this CDR3. The rearrangement links TRBV5-4 to TRBJ2-3, with a tentative D call TRBD2 (6 bases). Germline V gene lookup returns CDR1 SGHNT and CDR2 YYREEE (reference sequence). Trimming removed 0 bases at V and 5 bases at J, with 7 bases between. This CDR3 is built from 13 residues. The CDR3 sequence is CASSLAGGDTQYF. CDR3 coding DNA: TGTGCCAGCAGCTTGGCCGGGGGAGATACGCAGTATTTT.

This chain links TRBV5-4 with TRBJ2-7; D is uncertain. The CDR3 runs to 12 residues. The V and J ends lost 4 bases and 0 bases respectively, with 5 bases between them. Germline-derived CDR1 and CDR2 are SGHNT and YYREEE (reference sequence). The chain's CDR3 is CASSMSSYEQYF. The CDR3 nucleotides read TGTGCCAGCAGCATGAGCTCCTACGAGCAGTACTTC.

This chain links TRBV11-2 with TRBJ2-7; 7 bases map to TRBD1. The V gene end was trimmed by 5 bases and the J gene end by 2 bases; junction bases not matched to a gene: 9. Germline V CDR1 and CDR2: SGHAT, FQNNGV. The CDR3 is 15 amino acids. CDR3 nucleotides: TGTGCCAGCAGCCCGTGGGACAGTTCCACCTACGAGCAGTACTTC. Amino acids: CASSPWDSSTYEQYF.

This clone has only one observation. The chain employs TRBV29-1 and TRBJ2-3, with D maybe TRBD2 (6 bases). Germline V gene lookup returns CDR1 SQVTM and CDR2 ANQGSEA. V lost 1 base to trimming and J lost 6 bases, with 14 bases between them. The CDR3 runs 14 residues. In DNA form, the CDR3 reads TGCAGCGTTGAAGTGGGACTGGGGATGGATACGCAGTATTTT. Translated: CSVEVGLGMDTQYF.

The CDR3 bases are TGTGCCAGCAGCGTATCCCGGCGGGGGGGCACAGATACGCAGTATTTT. This gives the protein CASSVSRRGGTDTQYF. J is TRBJ2-3 and V is TRBV9; TRBD2 aligns across 8 bases. The CDR3 runs 16 residues. Germline V gene sequence: CDR1 SGDLS, CDR2 YYNGEE. The J segment lost 1 base and the V segment lost 1 base, leaving 5 bases of the junction unmatched.

This sequence joins TRBV5-1 and TRBJ2-5, with TRBD2 identical over 12 bases. The CDR3 runs to 15 residues. Per the germline V gene, CDR1 is SGHRS and CDR2 is YFSETQ. Trimming at V came to 5 bases and at J to 5 bases, leaving 7 bases not matched to a gene. The CDR3 is CASRQLAGGEETQYF. DNA of the CDR3: TGCGCCAGCAGACAACTAGCGGGAGGAGAGGAGACCCAGTACTTC.

V and J are TRBV9 and TRBJ2-2; TRBD2 matches 8 bases. The CDR3 extends over 16 amino acids. CDR1 SGDLS and CDR2 YYNGEE come from the germline V gene. V dropped 2 bases and J dropped 2; count of bases not matched to a gene: 5. CDR3 nucleotides: TGTGCCAGCAGCGTGGGGGCGGGAGGAAACACCGGGGAGCTGTTTTTT. Its translation: CASSVGAGGNTGELFF. The full variable domain, with the rest looked up from reference TRBV9 and TRBJ2-2, is DSGVTQTPKHLITATGQRVTLRCSPRSGDLSVYWYQQSLDQGLQFLIQYYNGEERAKGNILERFSAQQFPDLHSELNLSSLELGDSALYFCASSVGAGGNTGELFFGEGSRLTVL.

This chain connects TRBV5-1 to TRBJ2-7; tentative D call: TRBD1 (6 bases). The germline V gene has CDR1 SGHRS and CDR2 YFSETQ. V was clipped by 4 bases and J by 2 bases, with 10 bases between them. The CDR3 runs to 13 residues. The CDR3 loop reads CASSIRDTYEQYF. In nucleotides, the CDR3 is TGCGCCAGCAGCATCCGGGACACCTACGAGCAGTACTTC.

The gene calls are TRBV19 and TRBJ2-3; a possible D gene is TRBD2 (6 bases). Germline V gene lookup returns CDR1 LNHDA and CDR2 SQIVND (reference sequence). The CDR3 is made up of 16 amino acids. V lost 5 bases to trimming and J lost 2 bases, with 17 bases between them. The CDR3 region is CASSSRGTFTTDTQYF. CDR3 bases: TGTGCCAGTAGTTCTAGAGGGACTTTCACCACAGATACGCAGTATTTT.

The J gene is TRBJ1-1, the V gene TRBV5-1, with D possibly being TRBD1 (6 bases). The germline V gene has CDR1 SGHRS and CDR2 YFSETQ. The CDR3 is 12 residues long. V was shortened by 0 bases and J by 14 bases, with 14 bases between the two germline ends. CDR3 sequence (DNA): TGCGCCAGCAGCTTGGGAGACAGGCCGGTATTCTTT. Translated: CASSLGDRPVFF.

J is TRBJ2-2 and V is TRBV7-9; D is ambiguous. The V end lost 8 bases, the J end lost 1 base, and 5 bases lay between the germline ends. CDR1 is SEHNR and CDR2 is FQNEAQ in the germline V gene (reference sequence). The CDR3 totals 12 residues. CDR3 coding DNA: TGTGCCAGCTGGAGGAACACCGGGGAGCTGTTTTTT. As protein: CASWRNTGELFF.

The genes are TRBV28 and TRBJ2-5, with D hard to call. CDR1 is MDHEN, CDR2 SYDVKM, per germline. Trimming left V 10 bases short and J 1 base short, with 4 bases between. This CDR3 spans 10 amino acids. CDR3 nucleotide sequence: TGTGCCACAGGCCAAGAGACCCAGTACTTC. Translated, it gives CATGQETQYF.

This chain links TRBV7-9 with TRBJ2-5; the match to TRBD2 covers 9 bases. The V and J ends lost 8 bases and 5 bases, in that order; junction bases with no gene match: 12. This CDR3 contains 15 residues. Germline loops: CDR1 SEHNR, CDR2 FQNEAQ (reference sequence). The chain's CDR3 is CASGVAGVRQETQYF. CDR3 nucleotides: TGTGCCAGCGGGGTAGCGGGAGTGAGACAGGAGACCCAGTACTTC.

The V gene is TRBV6-5, the J gene TRBJ2-1; TRBD2 aligns across 9 bases. Trimming took 2 bases from V and 12 from J; bases not matched to a gene: 11. Germline-derived CDR1 and CDR2 are MNHEY and SVGAGI. The CDR3 loop spans 15 amino acids. CDR3 bases: TGTGCCAGCAGTTACGGGAGTGCGGGAGGGCCAGGGCAGTTCTTC. As protein: CASSYGSAGGPGQFF.

V is TRBV5-1 and J is TRBJ1-3, with D tentatively TRBD1 (5 bases). This CDR3 contains 14 residues. V was cut by 0 bases and J by 2 bases, with 6 bases left in between. The germline V gene encodes CDR1 SGHRS and CDR2 YFSETQ. The CDR3 bases are TGCGCCAGCAGCTTGGTAGGGGCTGGAAACACCATATATTTT. It specifies CASSLVGAGNTIYF.

V usage is TRBV5-1 and J usage is TRBJ1-2; D is unclear. CDR3 size: 13 residues. Trimming stripped 5 bases from V and 2 bases from J, with 10 bases between. Germline V lookup: CDR1 SGHRS, CDR2 YFSETQ. As DNA, the CDR3 is TGCGCCAGCAGTCGCAACACAAACTATGGCTACACCTTC. It is translated as CASSRNTNYGYTF.

The V gene is TRBV15, the J gene TRBJ2-7; D might be TRBD1 (6 bases). The CDR3 contains 15 residues. V shed 0 bases and J shed 1 base, with 10 bases lying between them. Looked up from germline, CDR1 is LNHNV and CDR2 is YYDKDF (reference sequence). CDR3 sequence: CATSRDRGTSYEQYF. The DNA for the CDR3 is TGTGCCACCAGCAGAGATAGGGGGACATCCTACGAGCAGTACTTC.

The chain recombines TRBV10-3 with TRBJ1-3; no clear D gene. The CDR3 runs 15 residues. V was trimmed by 8 bases and J by 2 bases, leaving 16 bases between them. The germline CDR1 and CDR2 sequences are ENHRY and SYGVKD. DNA for the CDR3: TGTGCCATCGCGAACGTTAGGGAGGCTGGAAACACCATATATTTT. Its translation is CAIANVREAGNTIYF.

The chain is built from TRBV9 and TRBJ1-2; 9 bases are shared with TRBD1. From germline, CDR1 is SGDLS and CDR2 YYNGEE. CDR3 size: 14 residues. J gave up 4 bases and V 3 bases, and 4 bases lay outside the gene matches. CDR3 protein: CASSEQGASYGYTF. The CDR3 DNA is TGTGCCAGCAGCGAACAGGGGGCGAGCTATGGCTACACCTTC.

This clone was seen a single time. The rearrangement uses TRBV28 and TRBJ1-5; D perhaps matches TRBD1 (6 bases). The V gene's germline CDR1 is MDHEN and CDR2 SYDVKM. Trimming took off 5 bases at V and 6 bases at J, with 17 bases between the two ends. The CDR3 is made up of 15 amino acids. The CDR3 region has the DNA TGTGCCAGCAGTCCCCCGCCAGGGGACGGTCAGCCCCAGCATTTT. Amino acid sequence: CASSPPPGDGQPQHF.

The chain combines TRBV28 with TRBJ2-7; 7 positions match TRBD1. Germline CDR1 reads MDHEN; CDR2 reads SYDVKM. With 6 bases clipped from V and 4 bases from J, the junction kept 6 bases outside the gene matches. The CDR3 covers 13 residues. The CDR3 is CASRPGQVYEQYF. Written as DNA, the CDR3 is TGTGCCAGCAGGCCAGGACAGGTTTACGAGCAGTACTTC.

The table lists this clone with a count of one. The chain employs TRBV4-2 and TRBJ2-1; D unclear. The germline V and J ends were trimmed by 0 bases and 7 bases, with 7 bases remaining between them. This CDR3 is 13 amino acids long. Germline values: CDR1 LGHNA, CDR2 YNFKEQ. The CDR3, as DNA: TGTGCCAGCAGCCAAGATCACGGGAATGAGCAGTTCTTC. Residues: CASSQDHGNEQFF.